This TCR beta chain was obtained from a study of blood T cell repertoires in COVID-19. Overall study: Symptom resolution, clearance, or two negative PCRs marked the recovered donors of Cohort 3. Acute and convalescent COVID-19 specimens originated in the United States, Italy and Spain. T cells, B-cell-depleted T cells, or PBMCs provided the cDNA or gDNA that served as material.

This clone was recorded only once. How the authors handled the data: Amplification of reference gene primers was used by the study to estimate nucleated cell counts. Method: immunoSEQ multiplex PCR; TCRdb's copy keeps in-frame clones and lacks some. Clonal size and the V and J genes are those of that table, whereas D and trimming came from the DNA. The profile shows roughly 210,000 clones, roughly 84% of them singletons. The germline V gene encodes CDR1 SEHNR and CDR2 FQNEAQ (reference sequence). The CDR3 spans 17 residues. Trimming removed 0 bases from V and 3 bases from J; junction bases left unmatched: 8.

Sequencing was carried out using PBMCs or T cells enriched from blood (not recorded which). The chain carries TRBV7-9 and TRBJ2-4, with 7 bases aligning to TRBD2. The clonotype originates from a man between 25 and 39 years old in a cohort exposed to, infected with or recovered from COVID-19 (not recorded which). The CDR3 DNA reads TGTGCCAGCAGCTTAGCGGGGCATACTAGCGACAAAAACATTCAGTACTTC. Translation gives CASSLAGHTSDKNIQYF. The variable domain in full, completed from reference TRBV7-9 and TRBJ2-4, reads DTGVSQNPRHKITKRGQNVTFRCDPISEHNRLYWYRQTLGQGPEFLTYFQNEAQLEKSRLLSDRFSAERPKGSFSTLEIQRTEQGDSAMYLCASSLAGHTSDKNIQYFGAGTRLSVL.